Below, 9 T cell receptor beta chains from the same sample are listed, as sequenced in a study of CD8+ T cells in alopecia areata. As the sequencing template, cDNA was produced by extracting RNA and reverse transcribing it. Only in-frame clones appear in the TCRdb table, and some are missing; sequencing was by immunoSEQ multiplex PCR. The data contain 90,000 to 150,000 clones, roughly 60% of them singletons. Stated treatment: oral pan-JAK inhibitor, 5-10 mg twice daily. Sequenced here: CD8+ T cells sorted from blood, sampled at week 4, from a patient treated with tofacitinib. The origin of the receptors is a human donor with alopecia areata.

The rearrangement links TRBV11-2 to TRBJ2-5; TRBD1 or TRBD2 may be the D gene (5 bases each). V gave up 6 bases and J gave up 9 bases, with 20 bases separating them. Looked up from germline, CDR1 is SGHAT and CDR2 is FQNNGV. This CDR3 contains 14 residues. The CDR3 nucleotides are TGTGCCAGCAGTTGGAGTGGGACCACCGGGGCCCAGTACTTC. Its translation: CASSWSGTTGAQYF.

The CDR3 is CASRQTGDEETQYF. Here the CDR3 DNA reads TGTGCCAGCAGGCAGACAGGGGATGAAGAGACCCAGTACTTC. V gene TRBV13 combines with J gene TRBJ2-5; 8 bases align to TRBD1. CDR1 is PRHDT, CDR2 FYEKMQ, per germline (reference sequence). The CDR3 is 14 amino acids. With 6 bases clipped from V and 3 bases from J, the junction kept 6 bases outside the gene matches.

The chain links TRBV6-5 to TRBJ1-6; D remains ambiguous. Germline CDR1 reads MNHEY; CDR2 reads SVGAGI. V shed 0 bases and J shed 10 bases, with 10 bases lying between them. The CDR3 is 14 amino acids. The CDR3 nucleotides read TGTGCCAGCAGTTACTCGTCAGGCAACTCACCCCTCCACTTT. Residues: CASSYSSGNSPLHF.

The genes are TRBV30 and TRBJ1-5, with D hard to call. The V end lost 1 base, the J end lost 4 bases, and 8 bases lay between the germline ends. This CDR3 has 13 amino acids. Germline loops: CDR1 GTSNPN, CDR2 SVGIG (reference sequence). As DNA, the CDR3 is TGTGCCTGGAGTGAGACGGGGAATCAGCCCCAGCATTTT. Translation gives CAWSETGNQPQHF.

The chain couples TRBV6-5 to TRBJ1-3; possible D gene TRBD1, 5 bases. The length of the CDR3 is 12 residues. The V and J ends lost 8 bases and 0 bases respectively, with 5 bases between them. The germline gives CDR1 MNHEY, CDR2 SVGAGI. In DNA, the CDR3 is TGTGCCAGCGGGGGCTCTGGAAACACCATATATTTT. This sequence encodes CASGGSGNTIYF.

The V call is TRBV6-5, the J call TRBJ2-7, with a weak D call TRBD2 (5 bases). The CDR3 sequence is 14 residues long. V shed 4 bases and J shed 2 bases, with 12 bases lying between them. Germline lookup yields CDR1 MNHEY and CDR2 SVGAGI. CDR3 sequence: CASSFSEGAYEQYF. The CDR3 DNA is TGTGCCAGCAGTTTCTCAGAGGGCGCCTACGAGCAGTACTTC.

The chain joins TRBV7-9 to TRBJ2-1; no reliable D call. Per germline, CDR1 SEHNR and CDR2 FQNEAQ (reference sequence). V lost 7 bases and J lost 9, with 13 bases in between. This CDR3 comprises 12 residues. The CDR3 region has the DNA TGTGCCAGCATCTCCAGTTCCGGTGAGCAGTTCTTC. This translates into CASISSSGEQFF.

J is TRBJ2-2 and V is TRBV29-1; D ambiguous. CDR1 and CDR2 (germline): SQVTM, ANQGSEA. The CDR3 covers 13 residues. Trimming removed 4 bases from V and 6 bases from J, with 12 bases in between. The DNA of the CDR3 is TGCAGCGTTGTCGGTTGGGGTGCCGGGGAGCTGTTTTTT. It translates to CSVVGWGAGELFF.

J is TRBJ1-6 and V is TRBV19; D remains ambiguous. Germline V lookup: CDR1 LNHDA, CDR2 SQIVND (reference sequence). This CDR3 contains 15 residues. V gave up 3 bases and J gave up 9 bases, with 15 bases separating them. CDR3 coding DNA: TGTGCCAGTAGTATCTGGGAGGGAGTTGGTTCACCCCTCCACTTT. Its translation: CASSIWEGVGSPLHF.